These 10 T cell receptor beta chains share one sample of origin, sequenced in a study of T cell repertoires in ileal Crohn's disease. Time point indicated: neoterminal ileum biopsy at postoperative endoscopy, about 6 months after surgery. The repertoire was sequenced with immunoSEQ multiplex PCR; TCRdb's copy has only in-frame clones and lacks some. The repertoire holds about 5,300 clones, around 75% seen once, with over 30% in the top ten. The sequenced sample was ileal tissue. Receptors originate from an adult with Crohn's disease.

The gene calls are TRBV7-9 and TRBJ1-1; a weak D match, TRBD1 (5 bases). V was clipped by 5 bases and J by 5 bases, with 18 bases between them. The CDR3 is made up of 15 amino acids. Germline V CDR1 and CDR2: SEHNR, FQNEAQ (reference sequence). The CDR3 DNA reads TGTGCCAGCAGCGCTCAGGGACCGGGGGGGACTGAAGCTTTCTTT. Amino acids: CASSAQGPGGTEAFF.

The CDR3 is CASSRGGANTEAFF. The CDR3 nucleotides are TGTGCCAGCAGCCGAGGGGGCGCGAACACTGAAGCTTTCTTT. The gene calls are TRBV7-8 and TRBJ1-1, with 7 bases lining up with TRBD1. V lost 5 bases and J lost 1; bases outside the gene matches: 4. CDR1 and CDR2 (germline): SGHVS, FQNEAQ. This CDR3 region has 14 residues.

The chain links TRBV28 to TRBJ1-2; 8 bases are shared with TRBD1. V lost 6 bases to trimming and J lost 4 bases; unmatched junction nucleotides: 7. The CDR3 contains 14 residues. Looked up from germline, CDR1 is MDHEN and CDR2 is SYDVKM. CDR3 residues: CASSRTGTIYGYTF. The CDR3 nucleotides read TGTGCCAGCAGCCGGACAGGGACCATCTATGGCTACACCTTC.

J is TRBJ1-2 and V is TRBV5-4; D gene unclear. V was trimmed by 5 bases and J by 3 bases, leaving 5 bases between them. Germline-derived CDR1 and CDR2 are SGHNT and YYREEE (reference sequence). This CDR3 contains 11 residues. The CDR3 region is CASSQDYGYTF. The CDR3 DNA sequence: TGTGCCAGCAGTCAGGACTATGGCTACACCTTC.

The chain is built from TRBV7-8 and TRBJ1-1, with D possibly TRBD1 on 5 matching bases. The CDR3 spans 14 residues. Germline V gene lookup returns CDR1 SGHVS and CDR2 FQNEAQ. V was pared by 5 bases and J by 4 bases, with 14 bases between. CDR3 residues: CASSQTEGSTEAFF. The CDR3 DNA is TGTGCCAGCAGCCAGACGGAGGGGAGCACTGAAGCTTTCTTT.

The genes are TRBV6-5 and TRBJ2-1, with D unclear. The CDR3 sequence is 15 residues long. Germline assignment: CDR1 MNHEY and CDR2 SVGAGI. V lost 6 bases and J 0 bases, leaving 12 bases between the germline ends. The CDR3 bases are TGTGCCAGCAGCTTCAAGAGGAGCTCCTACAATGAGCAGTTCTTC. Amino acid sequence: CASSFKRSSYNEQFF.

This clone has a handful of counts. J is TRBJ2-7 and V is TRBV7-9; D is ambiguous. V gave up 4 bases and J gave up 6 bases, with 13 bases separating them. The CDR3 consists of 13 residues. Germline CDR1 reads SEHNR; CDR2 reads FQNEAQ (reference sequence). This CDR3 is CASSSLPLGEQYF. The CDR3 DNA reads as TGTGCCAGCAGCTCCCTCCCCTTGGGCGAGCAGTACTTC. Complete variable domain (other parts from reference TRBV7-9 and TRBJ2-7): DTGVSQNPRHKITKRGQNVTFRCDPISEHNRLYWYRQTLGQGPEFLTYFQNEAQLEKSRLLSDRFSAERPKGSFSTLEIQRTEQGDSAMYLCASSSLPLGEQYFGPGTRLTVT.

Concerning this clone: The same CDR3 is also encoded by other DNA sequences in this sample. V usage is TRBV19 and J usage is TRBJ1-1; no clear D. Germline-derived CDR1 and CDR2 are LNHDA and SQIVND (reference sequence). CDR3 size: 13 residues. The V end lost 2 bases, the J end lost 2 bases, and 6 bases lay between the germline ends. CDR3 bases: TGTGCCAGTAGTATAAAGGGAAACACTGAAGCTTTCTTT. It yields the protein CASSIKGNTEAFF.

V and J are TRBV6-6 and TRBJ1-1; D uncertain. Germline V CDR1 and CDR2: MNHNY, SVGAGI (reference sequence). V lost 5 bases to trimming and J lost 1 base, with 14 bases between them. The CDR3 is 15 amino acids. The CDR3 reads CASSPQTLANTEAFF. The CDR3 bases are TGTGCCAGCAGTCCCCAAACCTTGGCGAACACTGAAGCTTTCTTT.

This chain links TRBV4-1 with TRBJ2-7; weak D call: TRBD1 (6 bases). Germline values: CDR1 MGHRA, CDR2 YSYEKL. CDR3 size: 14 residues. V was shortened by 2 bases and J by 1 base, with 9 bases between the two germline ends. Written as DNA, the CDR3 is TGCGCCAGCAGCCAAACAGGGATATCCTACGAGCAGTACTTC. Translating gives CASSQTGISYEQYF.